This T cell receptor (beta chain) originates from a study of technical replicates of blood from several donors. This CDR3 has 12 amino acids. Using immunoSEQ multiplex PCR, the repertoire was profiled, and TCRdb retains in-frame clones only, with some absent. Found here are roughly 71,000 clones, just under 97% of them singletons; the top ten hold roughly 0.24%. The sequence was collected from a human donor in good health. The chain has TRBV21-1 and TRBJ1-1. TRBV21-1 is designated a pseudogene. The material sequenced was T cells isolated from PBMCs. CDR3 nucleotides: TGTGCCAGCAGCAAATGTGCGATTGAAGCTTTCTTT. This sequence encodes CASSKCAIEAFF.